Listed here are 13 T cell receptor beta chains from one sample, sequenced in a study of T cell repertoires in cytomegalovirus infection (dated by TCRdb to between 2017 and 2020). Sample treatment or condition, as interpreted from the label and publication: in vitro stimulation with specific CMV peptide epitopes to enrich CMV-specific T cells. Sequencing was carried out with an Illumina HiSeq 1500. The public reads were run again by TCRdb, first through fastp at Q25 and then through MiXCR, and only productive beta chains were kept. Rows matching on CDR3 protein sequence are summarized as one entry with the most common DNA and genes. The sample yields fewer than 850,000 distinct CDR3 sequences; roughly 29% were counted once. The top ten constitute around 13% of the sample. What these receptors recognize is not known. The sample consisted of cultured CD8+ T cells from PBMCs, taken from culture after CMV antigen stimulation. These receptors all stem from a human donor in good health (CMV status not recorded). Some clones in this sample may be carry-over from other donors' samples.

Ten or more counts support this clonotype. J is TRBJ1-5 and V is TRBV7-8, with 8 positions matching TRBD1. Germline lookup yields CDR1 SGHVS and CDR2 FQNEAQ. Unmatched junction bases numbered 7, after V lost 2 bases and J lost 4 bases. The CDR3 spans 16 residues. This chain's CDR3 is CASSLRDRIFNQPQHF. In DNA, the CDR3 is TGTGCCAGCAGCTTACGGGACAGGATATTTAATCAGCCCCAGCATTTT.

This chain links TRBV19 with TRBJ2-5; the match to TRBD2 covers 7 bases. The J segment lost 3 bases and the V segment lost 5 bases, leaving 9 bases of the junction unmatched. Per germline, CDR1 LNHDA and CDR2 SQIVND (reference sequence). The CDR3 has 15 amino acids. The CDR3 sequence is CASSAAGRSKETQYF. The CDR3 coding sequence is TGTGCCAGTAGTGCAGCGGGACGCTCGAAAGAGACCCAGTACTTC.

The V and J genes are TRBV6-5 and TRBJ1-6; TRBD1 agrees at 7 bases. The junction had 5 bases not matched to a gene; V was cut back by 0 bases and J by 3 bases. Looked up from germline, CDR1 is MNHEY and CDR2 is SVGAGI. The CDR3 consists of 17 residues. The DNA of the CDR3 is TGTGCCAGCAGTTACTCGACGACAGGGATCTATAATTCACCCCTCCACTTT. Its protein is CASSYSTTGIYNSPLHF.

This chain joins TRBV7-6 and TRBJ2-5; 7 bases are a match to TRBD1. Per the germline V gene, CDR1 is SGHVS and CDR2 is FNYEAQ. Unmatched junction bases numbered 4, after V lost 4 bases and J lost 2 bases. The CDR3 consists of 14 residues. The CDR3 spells CASSSGQEQETQYF. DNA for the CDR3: TGTGCCAGCAGCTCCGGACAGGAGCAAGAGACCCAGTACTTC.

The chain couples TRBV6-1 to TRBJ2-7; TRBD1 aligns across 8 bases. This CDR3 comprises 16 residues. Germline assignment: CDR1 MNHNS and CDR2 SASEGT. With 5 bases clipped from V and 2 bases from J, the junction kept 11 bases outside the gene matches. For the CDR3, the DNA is TGTGCCAGCAGTTTAACCACAGGGGGTTTAGCCTACGAGCAGTACTTC. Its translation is CASSLTTGGLAYEQYF.

The CDR3 reads CAISEPSRAADSPLHF. The DNA of the CDR3 is TGTGCCATCAGTGAACCGAGCCGGGCCGCGGATTCACCCCTCCACTTT. The genes are TRBV10-3 and TRBJ1-6; D call uncertain. Trimming took off 3 bases at V and 8 bases at J, with 17 bases between the two ends. The CDR3 loop spans 16 amino acids. Germline V gene lookup returns CDR1 ENHRY and CDR2 SYGVKD.

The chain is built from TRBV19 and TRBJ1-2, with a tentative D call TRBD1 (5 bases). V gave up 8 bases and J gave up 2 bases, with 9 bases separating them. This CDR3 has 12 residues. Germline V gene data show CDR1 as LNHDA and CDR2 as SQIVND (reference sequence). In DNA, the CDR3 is TGTGCCAGTCTGACAGTAAACTATGGCTACACCTTC. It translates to CASLTVNYGYTF.

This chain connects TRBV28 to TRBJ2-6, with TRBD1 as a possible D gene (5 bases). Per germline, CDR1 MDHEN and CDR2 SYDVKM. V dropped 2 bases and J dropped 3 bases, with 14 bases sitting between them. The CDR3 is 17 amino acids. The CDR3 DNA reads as TGTGCCAGCAGTTTAAGGGGCAGGAGCTGTGGGGCCAACGTCCTGACTTTC. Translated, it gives CASSLRGRSCGANVLTF.

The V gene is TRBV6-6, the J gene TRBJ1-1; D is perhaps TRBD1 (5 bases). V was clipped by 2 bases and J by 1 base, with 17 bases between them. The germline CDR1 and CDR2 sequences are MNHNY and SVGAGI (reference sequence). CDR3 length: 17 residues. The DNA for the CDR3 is TGTGCCAGCAGTTACCCACTATTTGGGGGGGGGAACACTGAAGCTTTCTTT. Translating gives CASSYPLFGGGNTEAFF.

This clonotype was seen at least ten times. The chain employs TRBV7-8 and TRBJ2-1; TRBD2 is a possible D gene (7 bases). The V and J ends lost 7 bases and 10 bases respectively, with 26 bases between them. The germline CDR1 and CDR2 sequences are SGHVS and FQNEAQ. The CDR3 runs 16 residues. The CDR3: CASKMTGGEVPGEQFF. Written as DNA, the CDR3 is TGTGCCAGCAAGATGACGGGGGGCGAGGTACCGGGAGAGCAGTTCTTC. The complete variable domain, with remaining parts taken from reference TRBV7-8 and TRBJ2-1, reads GAGVSQSPRYKVAKRGQDVALRCDPISGHVSLFWYQQALGQGPEFLTYFQNEAQLDKSGLPSDRFFAERPEGSVSTLKIQRTQQEDSAVYLCASKMTGGEVPGEQFFGPGTRLTVL.

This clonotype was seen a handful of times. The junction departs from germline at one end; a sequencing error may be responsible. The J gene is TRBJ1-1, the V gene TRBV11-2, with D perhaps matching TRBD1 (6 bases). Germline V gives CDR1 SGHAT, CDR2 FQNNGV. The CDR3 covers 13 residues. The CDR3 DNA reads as TGTGCCAGCAGTTTAGGGGGGCTTGGAGAAGCTTTCTTT. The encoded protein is CASSLGGLGEAFF.

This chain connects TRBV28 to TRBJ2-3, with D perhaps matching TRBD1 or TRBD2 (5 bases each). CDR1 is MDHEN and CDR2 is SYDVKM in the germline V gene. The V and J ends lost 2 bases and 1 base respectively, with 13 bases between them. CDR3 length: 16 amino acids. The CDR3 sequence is CASSLKVRDGTDTQYF. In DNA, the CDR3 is TGTGCCAGCAGTTTAAAAGTCCGGGACGGCACAGATACGCAGTATTTT.

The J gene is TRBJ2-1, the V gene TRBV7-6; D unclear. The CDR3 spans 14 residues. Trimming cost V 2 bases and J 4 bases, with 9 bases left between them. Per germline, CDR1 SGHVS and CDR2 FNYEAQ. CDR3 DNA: TGTGCCAGCAGCTTAAGGTCCGAGTACAATGAGCAGTTCTTC. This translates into CASSLRSEYNEQFF.